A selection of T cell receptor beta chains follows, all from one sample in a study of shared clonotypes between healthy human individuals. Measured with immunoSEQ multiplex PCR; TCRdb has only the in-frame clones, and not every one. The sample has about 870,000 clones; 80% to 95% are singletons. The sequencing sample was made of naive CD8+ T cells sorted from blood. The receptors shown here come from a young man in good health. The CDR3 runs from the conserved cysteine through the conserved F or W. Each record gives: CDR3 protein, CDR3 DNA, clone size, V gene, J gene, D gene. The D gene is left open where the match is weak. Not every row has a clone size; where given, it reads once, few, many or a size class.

CDR3: CASRTDQPGGNEQFF
DNA: TGTGCCAGCAGAACGGACCAGCCAGGCGGCAATGAGCAGTTCTTC
size: few
V: TRBV7-8
J: TRBJ2-1
D: -

CDR3: CASSDGAYEQYF
DNA: TGTGCCAGCAGTGATGGGGCCTACGAGCAGTACTTC
size: -
V: TRBV2
J: TRBJ2-7
D: -

CDR3: CASSYGMDQNWDEQFF
DNA: TGTGCCAGCAGTTACGGAATGGACCAAAATTGGGATGAGCAGTTCTTC
size: -
V: TRBV6-5
J: TRBJ2-1
D: -

CDR3: CASRGQGSSEQYF
DNA: TGTGCCAGCAGAGGACAGGGGTCCTCCGAGCAGTACTTC
size: -
V: TRBV28
J: TRBJ2-7
D: TRBD1

CDR3: CASSVGGSSGNTIYF
DNA: TGTGCCAGCAGCGTCGGGGGGAGCTCTGGAAACACCATATATTTT
size: -
V: TRBV9
J: TRBJ1-3
D: -

CDR3: CASSQLPGQDSVNTGELFF
DNA: TGTGCCAGCAGCCAATTACCGGGACAGGATTCGGTTAACACCGGGGAGCTGTTTTTT
size: -
V: TRBV11-3
J: TRBJ2-2
D: TRBD1

CDR3: CASSSMPSGFYYEQYF
DNA: TGTGCCAGCAGCTCGATGCCTAGCGGATTTTACTACGAGCAGTACTTC
size: -
V: TRBV7-9
J: TRBJ2-7
D: TRBD2

CDR3: CASSLVAGRHTEAFF
DNA: TGTGCCAGCAGCTTAGTCGCAGGGAGGCACACTGAAGCTTTCTTT
size: -
V: TRBV11-2
J: TRBJ1-1
D: -

CDR3: CASSWAGTSDYEQYF
DNA: TGTGCCAGCAGCTGGGCCGGGACTAGCGATTACGAGCAGTACTTC
size: -
V: TRBV7-2
J: TRBJ2-7
D: TRBD2

CDR3: CASTGTGPETQYF
DNA: TGTGCCAGCACCGGGACAGGGCCAGAGACCCAGTACTTC
size: -
V: TRBV7-9
J: TRBJ2-5
D: TRBD1

CDR3: CASSLGRTYEQYF
DNA: TGTGCCAGCAGCTTGGGAAGGACCTACGAGCAGTACTTC
size: -
V: TRBV5-4
J: TRBJ2-7
D: -

CDR3: CASSDGIWGNTIYF
DNA: TGCGCCAGCAGTGATGGGATTTGGGGAAACACCATATATTTT
size: -
V: TRBV10-2
J: TRBJ1-3
D: -

CDR3: CAATGRNTEAFF
DNA: TGTGCCGCCACTGGGAGGAACACTGAAGCTTTCTTT
size: -
V: TRBV10-3
J: TRBJ1-1
D: -

CDR3: CAWEEGPRVTGDDYGYTF
DNA: TGTGCCTGGGAGGAGGGCCCTAGGGTGACAGGGGATGACTATGGCTACACCTTC
size: -
V: TRBV30
J: TRBJ1-2
D: TRBD1

CDR3: CASIRGGAYNEQFF
DNA: TGTGCCAGCATTCGGGGGGGGGCATACAATGAGCAGTTCTTC
size: -
V: TRBV27
J: TRBJ2-1
D: TRBD2

CDR3: CASGLQTSGRAEQYF
DNA: TGCGCCAGCGGCCTCCAGACTAGCGGGAGGGCTGAGCAGTACTTC
size: -
V: TRBV5-1
J: TRBJ2-7
D: TRBD2